The 16 T cell receptor beta chains below were found in one sample sequenced in a study of T cell responses to AZD1222 COVID-19 vaccine. Clones were sequenced by immunoSEQ multiplex PCR, and TCRdb holds only the in-frame ones, with some missing. The profile shows some 120,000 clones, about 88% of them singletons. The source material was peripheral blood, sampled on day 0 of AZD1222 vaccination. All receptors come from an adult in good health.

V usage is TRBV10-3 and J usage is TRBJ1-1; TRBD1 is a possible D gene (6 bases). Germline CDR1 ENHRY, CDR2 SYGVKD. Trimming removed 11 bases from V and 2 bases from J, with 15 bases in between. The CDR3 totals 13 residues. The CDR3 loop reads CALKGGDNTEAFF. The CDR3, as DNA: TGTGCCCTCAAGGGGGGCGATAACACTGAAGCTTTCTTT.

This clone was detected only once. The V and J genes are TRBV7-2 and TRBJ1-5; 8 bases fit TRBD1. CDR3 length: 15 amino acids. Germline values: CDR1 SGHTA, CDR2 FQGNSA. The V gene end was trimmed by 5 bases and the J gene end by 4 bases; junction bases not matched to a gene: 7. The CDR3 region has the DNA TGTGCCAGCAGCATGACAGGGGCGGGGAATCAGCCCCAGCATTTT. Translation: CASSMTGAGNQPQHF.

In its sample, this clone was seen a few times. CDR3 sequence: CASSVGSSGDRDTQYF. The CDR3, as DNA: TGTGCCAGCAGCGTAGGGAGTAGCGGGGACCGAGATACGCAGTATTTT. This chain connects TRBV9 to TRBJ2-3, with 8 positions matching TRBD2. This CDR3 spans 16 amino acids. Germline loops: CDR1 SGDLS, CDR2 YYNGEE. The V segment lost 0 bases and the J segment 5 bases; nucleotides outside the gene matches: 8.

This clone came up once. This specimen includes other DNA sequences encoding the same CDR3. The chain employs TRBV28 and TRBJ2-5; D gene unclear. The CDR3 covers 11 residues. V lost 2 bases and J lost 5, with 3 bases in between. Germline CDR1 and CDR2: MDHEN and SYDVKM. The CDR3 sequence: CASSLLETQYF. The CDR3 DNA reads TGTGCCAGCAGTTTACTGGAGACCCAGTACTTC.

The V call is TRBV27, the J call TRBJ1-4, with D possibly matching TRBD1 (6 bases). CDR1 is MNHEY and CDR2 is SMNVEV in the germline V gene (reference sequence). V dropped 5 bases and J dropped 8 bases, with 18 bases sitting between them. The CDR3 runs 15 residues. Here the CDR3 DNA reads TGTGCCAGCAGTCCCTGGGAAGGGGGAGGGGAAAAACTGTTTTTT. Translation gives CASSPWEGGGEKLFF.

The chain has TRBV9 and TRBJ2-1; 12 positions match TRBD2. The CDR3 length is 16 residues. Germline lookup yields CDR1 SGDLS and CDR2 YYNGEE. V was clipped by 0 bases and J by 9 bases; unmatched bases: 7. CDR3 in amino acids: CASSVDPSGGASEQFF. For the CDR3, the DNA is TGTGCCAGCAGCGTAGACCCTAGCGGGGGGGCGAGTGAGCAGTTCTTC.

This chain joins TRBV12-5 and TRBJ2-5; 8 nucleotides align to TRBD1. The germline gives CDR1 LGHNT, CDR2 FRNRAP. The trim removed 6 bases at V and 0 bases at J, leaving 9 bases unmatched. This CDR3 contains 16 residues. The CDR3 is CASGIRTGPNQETQYF. The CDR3 region has the DNA TGTGCTAGTGGAATCCGGACAGGGCCGAACCAAGAGACCCAGTACTTC.

This chain links TRBV25-1 with TRBJ2-7, with 7 bases fitting TRBD2. The CDR3 totals 15 residues. Germline assignment: CDR1 MGHDK and CDR2 SYGVNS. The ends lost 0 bases at V and 7 bases at J; junction bases unmatched: 9. CDR3 sequence: CASSEYQGPGGEQYF. DNA of the CDR3: TGTGCCAGCAGTGAATATCAGGGCCCCGGGGGGGAGCAGTACTTC.

The gene calls are TRBV4-1 and TRBJ2-3; no clear D gene. Trimming took off 2 bases at V and 0 bases at J, with 9 bases between the two ends. The germline V gene has CDR1 MGHRA and CDR2 YSYEKL. The CDR3 totals 15 residues. The CDR3 DNA follows: TGCGCCAGCAGCCAAAATGTCGGTAGCACAGATACGCAGTATTTT. Residues: CASSQNVGSTDTQYF.

In its sample, this clone was seen once. V usage is TRBV9 and J usage is TRBJ1-1, with 10 bases aligning to TRBD1. J gave up 7 bases and V 4 bases, and 16 bases lay outside the gene matches. Germline V gene lookup returns CDR1 SGDLS and CDR2 YYNGEE. CDR3 length: 17 amino acids. The CDR3 loop is CASSPTSSGTGVGEAFF. CDR3 nucleotide sequence: TGTGCCAGCAGCCCCACTTCGTCCGGGACAGGGGTCGGTGAAGCTTTCTTT. The variable domain in full, with the rest retrieved from reference TRBV9 and TRBJ1-1, is DSGVTQTPKHLITATGQRVTLRCSPRSGDLSVYWYQQSLDQGLQFLIQYYNGEERAKGNILERFSAQQFPDLHSELNLSSLELGDSALYFCASSPTSSGTGVGEAFFGQGTRLTVV.

The J gene is TRBJ2-3, the V gene TRBV27; D gene uncertain. Trimming shortened V by 5 bases and J by 6 bases, and 12 bases separated the two germline ends. The V gene's germline CDR1 is MNHEY and CDR2 SMNVEV (reference sequence). The CDR3 contains 13 residues. CDR3 in amino acids: CASSQLNSDTQYF. CDR3 DNA: TGTGCCAGCAGTCAGTTGAATTCTGATACGCAGTATTTT.

The V call is TRBV9, the J call TRBJ2-3, with TRBD2 matching over 8 bases. The CDR3 totals 17 residues. Per germline, CDR1 SGDLS and CDR2 YYNGEE. V shed 0 bases and J 8 bases; nucleotides not matched to a gene: 14. The CDR3 nucleotides read TGTGCCAGCAGCGTAGGAGCGAGCGGGAGAATTACCGGTACGCAGTATTTT. Amino acids: CASSVGASGRITGTQYF.

The CDR3 DNA reads TGCGCCAGCAGCCAAGAAACCGACTCCAGCAATGAGCAGTTCTTC. This gives the protein CASSQETDSSNEQFF. This sequence joins TRBV4-1 and TRBJ2-1, with D unclear. Germline loops: CDR1 MGHRA, CDR2 YSYEKL. Trimming pared 0 bases from V and 6 bases from J, leaving 12 bases between. CDR3 size: 15 residues.

The rearrangement uses TRBV19 and TRBJ2-6; the match to TRBD1 covers 7 bases. V was clipped by 7 bases and J by 0 bases; unmatched bases: 24. The germline V gene encodes CDR1 LNHDA and CDR2 SQIVND (reference sequence). The CDR3 length is 22 residues. For the CDR3, the DNA is TGTGCCAGTATTTTGACAGGGACAGAATACCTCGAGAAAACCTCTGGGGCCAACGTCCTGACTTTC. This sequence encodes CASILTGTEYLEKTSGANVLTF. The whole variable domain, remainder taken from reference TRBV19 and TRBJ2-6, is DGGITQSPKYLFRKEGQNVTLSCEQNLNHDAMYWYRQDPGQGLRLIYYSQIVNDFQKGDIAEGYSVSREKKESFPLTVTSAQKNPTAFYLCASILTGTEYLEKTSGANVLTFGAGSRLTVL.

The chain has TRBV19 and TRBJ2-3, with D uncertain. The CDR3 covers 14 residues. CDR1 is LNHDA and CDR2 is SQIVND in the germline V gene (reference sequence). V was clipped by 5 bases and J by 9 bases, with 18 bases between them. CDR3 bases: TGTGCCAGTAGTCTAGTCTCGGACGGGTTAACGCAGTATTTT. Amino acid sequence: CASSLVSDGLTQYF. The complete variable domain, with remaining parts taken from reference TRBV19 and TRBJ2-3, reads DGGITQSPKYLFRKEGQNVTLSCEQNLNHDAMYWYRQDPGQGLRLIYYSQIVNDFQKGDIAEGYSVSREKKESFPLTVTSAQKNPTAFYLCASSLVSDGLTQYFGPGTRLTVL.

To note about this clone: A read error may account for a junction end that differs from germline. The rearrangement joins TRBV20-1 to TRBJ1-2, with unresolved D. Per the germline V gene, CDR1 is DFQATT and CDR2 is SNEGSKA (reference sequence). This CDR3 is 9 amino acids long. The CDR3 protein is CSAKGVLGF. The CDR3 DNA follows: TGCAGTGCTAAGGGTGTTTTGGGCTTC.